A single sample is the source of the 6 T cell receptor beta chains below, sequenced in a study of graft-versus-host responses after intestinal transplantation. Intraepithelial and lamina propria lymphocytes were isolated from graft specimens. TCRdb's copy holds only in-frame clones and misses some; the assay was immunoSEQ multiplex PCR. The sample has about 9,600 clones, 80% to 90% seen once. The sequencing used ileum tissue, collected around 25 months after intestinal transplantation. All receptors derive from a human patient who received an intestinal transplant, so some T cells may come from the graft donor.

This CDR3 reads CASSIDAENYGYTF. The CDR3 region has the DNA TGTGCCAGTAGTATAGACGCTGAGAACTATGGCTACACCTTC. The chain recombines TRBV19 with TRBJ1-2, with D unclear. CDR1 and CDR2 from the germline V gene are LNHDA and SQIVND (reference sequence). The CDR3 has 14 amino acids. The V and J ends lost 0 bases and 2 bases respectively, with 7 bases between them.

The V and J genes are TRBV7-7 and TRBJ2-5, with 9 bases aligning to TRBD2. V shed 4 bases and J 2 bases; nucleotides not matched to a gene: 5. In germline, CDR1 is SSHAT, CDR2 FNYEAQ (reference sequence). This CDR3 is built from 15 residues. This CDR3 is CASSSRSGGQETQYF. CDR3 DNA sequence: TGTGCCAGCAGCTCGAGGAGCGGGGGGCAAGAGACCCAGTACTTC.

The chain uses TRBV11-2 and TRBJ2-7; 10 nucleotides match TRBD2. Germline loops: CDR1 SGHAT, CDR2 FQNNGV. J lost 0 bases, V lost 4 bases, and 6 bases had no gene match. This CDR3 is 16 amino acids long. The CDR3: CASSWTSGYSSYEQYF. In DNA, the CDR3 is TGTGCCAGCAGCTGGACTAGCGGTTATAGCTCCTACGAGCAGTACTTC. Full variable domain (rest looked up from reference TRBV11-2 and TRBJ2-7): EAGVAQSPRYKIIEKRQSVAFWCNPISGHATLYWYQQILGQGPKLLIQFQNNGVVDDSQLPKDRFSAERLKGVDSTLKIQPAKLEDSAVYLCASSWTSGYSSYEQYFGPGTRLTVT.

The rearrangement joins TRBV10-3 to TRBJ2-5, with 7 nucleotides matching TRBD2. V lost 8 bases and J lost 5; bases outside the gene matches: 8. CDR1 and CDR2 from the germline V gene are ENHRY and SYGVKD. CDR3 size: 13 residues. In DNA, the CDR3 is TGTGCCATCCGGGCGGGAGTGAGGGAGACCCAGTACTTC. It codes for CAIRAGVRETQYF.

The chain links TRBV5-4 to TRBJ2-1; 10 bases map to TRBD2. This CDR3 contains 17 residues. V dropped 0 bases and J dropped 9; count of bases not matched to a gene: 12. The V gene's germline CDR1 is SGHNT and CDR2 YYREEE (reference sequence). CDR3 amino acids: CASSLAEIAGGFGEQFF. The CDR3 bases are TGTGCCAGCAGCTTGGCCGAAATAGCGGGGGGATTCGGTGAGCAGTTCTTC.

This clone was picked up one time. CDR3 in amino acids: CASSLVGGLGQPQHF. CDR3 sequence (DNA): TGTGCCAGCAGCTTGGTTGGGGGGCTCGGGCAGCCCCAGCATTTT. The chain combines TRBV5-5 with TRBJ1-5; maybe TRBD1 (6 bases). Trimming shortened V by 0 bases and J by 7 bases, and 14 bases separated the two germline ends. The length of the CDR3 is 15 residues. From germline, CDR1 is SGHKS and CDR2 YYEKEE (reference sequence).